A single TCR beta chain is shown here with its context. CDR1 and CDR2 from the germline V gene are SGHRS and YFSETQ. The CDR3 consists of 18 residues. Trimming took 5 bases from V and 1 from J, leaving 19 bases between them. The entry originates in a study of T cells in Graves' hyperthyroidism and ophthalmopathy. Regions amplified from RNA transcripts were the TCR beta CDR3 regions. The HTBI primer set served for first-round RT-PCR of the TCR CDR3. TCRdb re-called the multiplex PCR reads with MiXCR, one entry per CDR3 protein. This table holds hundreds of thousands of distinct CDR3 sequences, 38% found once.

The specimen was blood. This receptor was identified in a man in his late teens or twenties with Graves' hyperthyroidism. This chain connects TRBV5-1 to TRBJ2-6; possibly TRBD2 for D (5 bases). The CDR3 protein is CASSSDGRMSSGANVLTF. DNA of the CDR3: TGCGCCAGCAGTAGCGATGGACGGATGTCATCTGGGGCCAACGTCCTGACTTTC.